One and the same sample provided the 32 T cell receptor beta chains below, sequenced in a study of blood T cells in healthy people across ages. It was with a sample-barcoded 5' primer and a J-beta primer mix that a second PCR of about 6 to 12 cycles was run. TCRdb analysed the 5' RACE reads with MiXCR anew, one entry per CDR3 protein. The sample yields hundreds of thousands of distinct CDR3 sequences, less than 40% seen once. The sequencing sample was made of blood. The receptors here all came from a woman aged 80 or older in good health.

As for this clonotype: Since a much larger clone is just one base distant, this may be a read error. The chain combines TRBV6-2 or TRBV6-3 with TRBJ1-1, with no clear D. V was pared by 2 bases and J by 3 bases, with 10 bases between. This CDR3 is built from 14 residues. The germline V gene has CDR1 MNHEY and CDR2 SVGEGT. The CDR3 DNA follows: TGTGCCAGCAGTTACGACGGGTGGGACACTGAAGCTTTCTTT. It codes for CASSYDGWDTEAFF.

This clonotype was detected a few times. The chain combines TRBV3-1 with TRBJ1-1; D possibly corresponds to TRBD1 (5 bases). The CDR3 consists of 13 residues. CDR1 is LGHDT, CDR2 YNNKEL, per germline (reference sequence). Trimming left V 0 bases short and J 7 bases short, with 9 bases between. As DNA, the CDR3 is TGTGCCAGCAGCCAAGACGCAGGGATTGAAGCTTTCTTT. Its translation is CASSQDAGIEAFF.

This chain links TRBV20-1 with TRBJ2-7; D possibly corresponds to TRBD1 (6 bases). The germline V and J ends were trimmed by 5 bases and 4 bases, with 21 bases remaining between them. The CDR3 runs 15 residues. The germline gives CDR1 DFQATT, CDR2 SNEGSKA (reference sequence). CDR3 nucleotides: TGCAGTGCTCCCCATTTTCAGGGGAGCACGTACGAGCAGTACTTC. Translation gives CSAPHFQGSTYEQYF.

This clonotype has ten or more counts. V is TRBV29-1 and J is TRBJ2-3; D gene unclear. There are 15 residues in the CDR3. Germline V gene lookup returns CDR1 SQVTM and CDR2 ANQGSEA. Trimming left V 0 bases short and J 1 base short, with 11 bases between. CDR3 DNA: TGCAGCGTTGAAGATCTCAGGTTGGGCACAGATACGCAGTATTTT. It specifies CSVEDLRLGTDTQYF.

This clonotype was observed a few times. This rearrangement joins TRBV21-1 to TRBJ2-7; the table's TRBD2 call for D was not verified on the DNA. TRBV21-1 is flagged as a pseudogene. The CDR3 extends over 15 amino acids. As DNA, the CDR3 is TGTGCCAGCAATTCGGCTAGCGGGGGCTTCCACGAGCAGTACTTC. It translates to CASNSASGGFHEQYF.

The chain links TRBV6-2 or TRBV6-3 to TRBJ1-5, with 7 bases that match TRBD1. The CDR3 consists of 14 residues. CDR1 MNHEY and CDR2 SVGEGT come from the germline V gene. The J segment lost 6 bases and the V segment lost 3 bases, leaving 5 bases of the junction unmatched. The CDR3 protein is CASSYKGALQPQHF. The CDR3 coding sequence is TGTGCCAGCAGTTATAAGGGGGCCCTTCAGCCCCAGCATTTT.

The chain carries TRBV27 and TRBJ2-1, with 8 positions matching TRBD2. The end of the DNA is better explained by TRBJ2-7, so the J call may be wrong. The CDR3 runs 16 residues. Germline V CDR1 and CDR2: MNHEY, SMNVEV (reference sequence). CDR3 in amino acids: CASSLGLAGAGNEQYF. The CDR3 DNA reads TGTGCCAGCAGTTTAGGACTAGCTGGAGCGGGTAATGAGCAGTACTTC.

This clonotype was recorded many times. The DNA of the CDR3 is TGCAGTGCTAGAGTATTTGGGCCGGTCAATCAGCCCCAGCATTTT. It yields the protein CSARVFGPVNQPQHF. The J gene is TRBJ1-5, the V gene TRBV20-1; D is unresolved. The V end lost 1 base, the J end lost 3 bases, and 13 bases lay between the germline ends. This CDR3 contains 15 residues. Germline CDR1 is DFQATT and CDR2 is SNEGSKA (reference sequence).

This clonotype has just a few counts. This may stem from a read error, because a much larger clone lies one nucleotide away. The chain links TRBV14 to TRBJ1-2; D may be TRBD1 (5 bases). The germline V gene encodes CDR1 SGHDN and CDR2 FVKESK. This CDR3 is built from 14 residues. The CDR3 is CAGSQDKWGDGYTF. DNA of the CDR3: TGTGCCGGCAGCCAAGATAAATGGGGGGATGGCTACACCTTC.

This clonotype occurred many times. The V gene is TRBV29-1, the J gene TRBJ1-2; D is perhaps TRBD1 (5 bases). V lost 5 bases to trimming and J lost 8 bases, with 15 bases between them. The CDR3 spans 12 residues. Per the germline V gene, CDR1 is SQVTM and CDR2 is ANQGSEA. CDR3 amino acids: CSVSARAGGYTF. Here the CDR3 DNA reads TGCAGCGTTTCAGCCAGGGCGGGGGGCTACACCTTC. Using reference TRBV29-1 and TRBJ1-2 for the parts outside the CDR3, the full variable domain is SAVISQKPSRDICQRGTSLTIQCQVDSQVTMMFWYRQQPGQSLTLIATANQGSEATYESGFVIDKFPISRPNLTFSTLTVSNMSPEDSSIYLCSVSARAGGYTFGSGTRLTVV.

Worth noting for this clonotype: Just one base apart from a much larger clone, this may be a read error. The rearrangement uses TRBV5-1 and TRBJ1-2; tentatively, D is TRBD1 (5 bases). The length of the CDR3 is 14 residues. Germline assignment: CDR1 SGHRS and CDR2 YFSETQ. The CDR3 loop is CASSPDGGNYGHTF. The CDR3 DNA reads TGCGCCAGCAGCCCGGACGGGGGAAACTATGGCCACACCTTC.

This clonotype was recorded at least ten times. The CDR3 nucleotides are TGTGCCAGCAGCTTAGGACTGCGATCCACAGATACGCAGTATTTT. It codes for CASSLGLRSTDTQYF. The V gene is TRBV11-2, the J gene TRBJ2-3; D is uncertain. V was trimmed by 1 base and J by 2 bases, leaving 10 bases between them. CDR1 is SGHAT, CDR2 FQNNGV, per germline. The CDR3 totals 15 residues.

This chain uses TRBV6-5 with TRBJ2-2; D possibly matches TRBD1 or TRBD2 (8 bases each). The V end lost 5 bases, the J end lost 4 bases, and 17 bases lay between the germline ends. CDR1 is MNHEY, CDR2 SVGAGI, per germline. The CDR3 has 16 residues. DNA for the CDR3: TGTGCCAGCAGTCCGGGGGGGGGACAGGTCACCGGGGAGCTGTTTTTT. Protein product: CASSPGGGQVTGELFF.

This clonotype has at least ten counts. The rearrangement uses TRBV7-9 and TRBJ2-3, with 8 bases matching TRBD2. V was pared by 4 bases and J by 3 bases, with 6 bases of the junction left unmatched. This CDR3 has 15 residues. CDR1 is SEHNR and CDR2 is FQNEAQ in the germline V gene (reference sequence). CDR3 in amino acids: CASSSSGGLTDTQYF. CDR3 nucleotide sequence: TGTGCCAGCAGCTCGTCGGGGGGGCTAACAGATACGCAGTATTTT. Using reference TRBV7-9 and TRBJ2-3 for the parts outside the CDR3, the full variable domain is DTGVSQNPRHKITKRGQNVTFRCDPISEHNRLYWYRQTLGQGPEFLTYFQNEAQLEKSRLLSDRFSAERPKGSFSTLEIQRTEQGDSAMYLCASSSSGGLTDTQYFGPGTRLTVL.

This clonotype has more than one count but fewer than ten. Possible read error: a much larger clone is one base away. J is TRBJ2-1 and V is TRBV4-3, with 14 bases identical to TRBD2. J gave up 7 bases and V 1 base, and 6 bases lay outside the gene matches. Germline loops: CDR1 LGHNA, CDR2 YSLEER. This CDR3 contains 17 residues. CDR3 region: CASSQVGGTSGGNEQFF. The CDR3 DNA reads as TGCGCCAGCAGCCAAGTGGGAGGGACTAGCGGGGGTAATGAGCAGTTCTTC.

There are a few counts of this clonotype. A much larger clone lies one base from this, so it may be a read error. The DNA is omitted, as the CDR3 cannot be located on it reliably, and the CDR3 follows TCRdb's listing. The chain combines TRBV7-2 with TRBJ2-6. Ends included, the CDR3 has 15 residues. Germline V gene data show CDR1 as SGHTA and CDR2 as FQGNSA. The CDR3 here is CASSLVGTGANVRTF.

This chain uses TRBV6-1 with TRBJ1-5, with D maybe TRBD1 (6 bases). The CDR3 length is 15 residues. Trimming left V 6 bases short and J 4 bases short, with 16 bases between. Looked up from germline, CDR1 is MNHNS and CDR2 is SASEGT. CDR3 nucleotides: TGTGCCAGCAGGGCTCAGGGGTGGAGGAATCAGCCCCAGCATTTT. It codes for CASRAQGWRNQPQHF.

The chain uses TRBV12-3 or TRBV12-4 and TRBJ2-1; TRBD1 is a possible D gene (5 bases). This CDR3 is 14 amino acids long. V was trimmed by 2 bases and J by 7 bases, leaving 12 bases between them. Here the CDR3 reads CASSLSVRANEQFF. CDR3 nucleotides: TGTGCCAGCAGTTTATCAGTCAGGGCAAATGAGCAGTTCTTC.

Many counts were recorded for this clonotype. The chain carries TRBV20-1 and TRBJ1-6; TRBD1 agrees at 10 bases. Per germline, CDR1 DFQATT and CDR2 SNEGSKA (reference sequence). The CDR3 spans 17 residues. J was trimmed by 9 bases and V by 6 bases; bases with no gene match: 17. The CDR3 region is CSAIIDRGRASGSPLHF. The CDR3 DNA reads as TGCAGTGCCATTATAGACAGGGGGCGAGCTTCGGGTTCACCCCTCCACTTT.

This clonotype was recorded at least ten times. The J gene is TRBJ1-5, the V gene TRBV30; 10 positions match TRBD1. The V segment lost 3 bases and the J segment 7 bases; nucleotides outside the gene matches: 9. CDR3 length: 15 amino acids. Looked up from germline, CDR1 is GTSNPN and CDR2 is SVGIG (reference sequence). As DNA, the CDR3 is TGTGCCTGGAGCATCCCGGGACAGGGGAGCCAGCCCCAGCATTTT. Translating gives CAWSIPGQGSQPQHF.

This clonotype was picked up many times. The rearrangement uses TRBV14 and TRBJ1-1, with 9 bases that match TRBD1. With V trimmed by 4 bases and J by 5 bases, 8 bases remained unmatched. Germline CDR1 is SGHDN and CDR2 is FVKESK. The CDR3 is 15 amino acids. CDR3 nucleotides: TGTGCCAGCAGCCCTACCACAGGGGGCTATACTGAAGCTTTCTTT. Encoded protein: CASSPTTGGYTEAFF.

The sample holds many counts of this clonotype. The V call is TRBV20-1, the J call TRBJ2-5, with D tentatively TRBD1 or TRBD2 (5 bases each). The germline CDR1 and CDR2 sequences are DFQATT and SNEGSKA (reference sequence). Trimming cost V 0 bases and J 4 bases, with 12 bases left between them. There are 14 residues in the CDR3. The CDR3 region is CSARDPGRGETQYF. CDR3 coding DNA: TGCAGTGCTAGAGATCCGGGAAGGGGAGAGACCCAGTACTTC.

The chain links TRBV7-9 to TRBJ2-6, with 9 bases identical to TRBD1. Losses at the gene ends were 4 bases for V and 4 bases for J; bases not matched to a gene: 8. Germline CDR1 is SEHNR and CDR2 is FQNEAQ (reference sequence). The length of the CDR3 is 17 residues. The CDR3: CASSSPGQGSGANVLTF. CDR3 DNA sequence: TGTGCCAGCAGCTCCCCGGGACAGGGTTCCGGGGCCAACGTCCTGACTTTC.

The chain has TRBV14 and TRBJ2-1; no firm D call. CDR1 and CDR2 (germline): SGHDN, FVKESK. This CDR3 has 15 amino acids. Between the trimmed V and J ends, which lost 0 bases and 3 bases, there was a span of 9 bases. CDR3 coding DNA: TGTGCCAGCAGCCAAGATGGCCAAGTCTACAATGAGCAGTTCTTC. It encodes CASSQDGQVYNEQFF.

About this clonotype: A single base separates this from a much larger clone, so it may be a read error. This chain joins TRBV9 and TRBJ2-5; 7 nucleotides align to TRBD2. Germline CDR1 and CDR2: SGDLS and YYNGEE. Trimming at V came to 4 bases and at J to 7 bases, leaving 7 bases not matched to a gene. The CDR3 is 13 residues long. This CDR3 is CASSPGGSGTQYF. As DNA, the CDR3 is TGTGCCAGCAGCCCCGGGGGGAGCGGGACCCAGTACTTC. Supplemented by reference TRBV9 and TRBJ2-5, the full variable domain reads DSGVTQTPKHLITATGQRVTLRCSPRSGDLSVYWYQQSLDQGLQFLIQYYNGEERAKGNILERFSAQQFPDLHSELNLSSLELGDSALYFCASSPGGSGTQYFGPGTRLLVL.

This clonotype was counted between two and nine times. One junction end does not reproduce the germline sequence, and a read error may be involved. This chain uses TRBV4-2 with TRBJ2-6; tentative D call: TRBD1 (5 bases). The CDR3 extends over 14 amino acids. CDR1 LGHNA and CDR2 YNFKEQ come from the germline V gene. CDR3 in amino acids: CASRRDSGANVRTF. CDR3 DNA: TGTGCCAGCAGGCGAGACTCTGGGGCCAACGTCCGGACTTTC.

This clonotype occurred many times. This rearrangement joins TRBV10-3 to TRBJ2-7; D uncertain. Germline V lookup: CDR1 ENHRY, CDR2 SYGVKD. The CDR3 has 14 residues. Trimming left V 4 bases short and J 5 bases short, with 15 bases between. CDR3 loop: CAISAVLGADEQYF. CDR3 coding DNA: TGTGCCATCAGTGCGGTCCTGGGTGCGGACGAGCAGTACTTC.

This clonotype was observed at least ten times. The V gene is TRBV20-1, the J gene TRBJ2-5, with D possibly matching TRBD2 (5 bases). Trimming left V 2 bases short and J 2 bases short, with 12 bases between. The CDR3 loop spans 14 amino acids. Germline V gene data show CDR1 as DFQATT and CDR2 as SNEGSKA (reference sequence). CDR3 loop: CSARRGYGQETQYF. CDR3 coding DNA: TGCAGTGCTAGAAGAGGGTATGGGCAAGAGACCCAGTACTTC.

The chain is built from TRBV6-2 or TRBV6-3 and TRBJ2-5; D may be TRBD1 (6 bases). Trimming removed 7 bases at V and 11 bases at J, with 26 bases between. This CDR3 is 15 amino acids long. Germline V gene sequence: CDR1 MNHEY, CDR2 SVGEGT. CDR3 in DNA: TGTGCCAGCACACAGACAGGTATGGGTTACAATGAGCAGTACTTC. Translation: CASTQTGMGYNEQYF.

This clonotype was found many times. The CDR3: CSVEGPRQETQYF. Written as DNA, the CDR3 is TGCAGCGTTGAAGGTCCCAGACAAGAGACCCAGTACTTC. The rearrangement links TRBV29-1 to TRBJ2-5; D uncertain. The CDR3 contains 13 residues. CDR1 SQVTM and CDR2 ANQGSEA come from the germline V gene. Deletions cut 1 base from V and 2 bases from J, with 8 bases between.

Ten or more counts support this clonotype. The chain links TRBV5-1 to TRBJ1-1; no firm D call. CDR3 size: 13 residues. Germline V lookup: CDR1 SGHRS, CDR2 YFSETQ. V gave up 5 bases and J gave up 1 base, with 9 bases separating them. The CDR3 loop is CASSEGPNTEAFF. CDR3 DNA sequence: TGCGCCAGCAGTGAAGGCCCGAACACTGAAGCTTTCTTT.

A few counts support this clonotype. A much larger clone sits a single nucleotide away, making a read error possible. This CDR3 is CTSSVGISQYGYTF. The DNA for the CDR3 is TGTACCAGCAGCGTCGGGATATCTCAGTATGGCTACACCTTC. The rearrangement links TRBV9 to TRBJ1-2, with no clear D. The germline gives CDR1 SGDLS, CDR2 YYNGEE. The CDR3 extends over 14 amino acids.